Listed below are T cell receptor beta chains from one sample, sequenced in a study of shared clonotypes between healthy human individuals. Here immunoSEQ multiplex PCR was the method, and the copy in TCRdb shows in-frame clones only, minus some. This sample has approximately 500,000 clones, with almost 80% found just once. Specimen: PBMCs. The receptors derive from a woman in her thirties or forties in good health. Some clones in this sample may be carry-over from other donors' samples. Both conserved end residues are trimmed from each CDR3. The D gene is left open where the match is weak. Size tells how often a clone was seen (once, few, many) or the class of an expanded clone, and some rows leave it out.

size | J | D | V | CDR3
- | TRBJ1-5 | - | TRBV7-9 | ASSLGTHQPQH
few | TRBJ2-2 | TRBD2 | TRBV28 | ASSFDPTSGNDGELF
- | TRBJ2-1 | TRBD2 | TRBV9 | ASSAASGRANEQF
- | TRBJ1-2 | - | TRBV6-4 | ASSAEDSESLYGYT
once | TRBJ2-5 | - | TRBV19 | ASFGPSLGREQETQY
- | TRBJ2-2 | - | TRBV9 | ASSVRQVDTGELF
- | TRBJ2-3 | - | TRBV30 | AWSAGAVWQGSSVGTDTQY
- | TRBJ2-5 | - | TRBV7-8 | ASSSTGAWGETQY
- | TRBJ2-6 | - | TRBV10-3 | AISEVGVTSGANVLT
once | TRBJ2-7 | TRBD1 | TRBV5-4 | ASNFRGQGGDEQY
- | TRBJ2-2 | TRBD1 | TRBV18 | ASSPGQPNTGELF
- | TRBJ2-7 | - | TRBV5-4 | ASSLAVAGTSYEQY
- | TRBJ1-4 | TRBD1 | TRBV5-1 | ASSLGFYGTGEKLF
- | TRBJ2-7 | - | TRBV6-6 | ASSFKQDYEQY
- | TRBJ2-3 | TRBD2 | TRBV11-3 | ASSLGLAGVDTQY
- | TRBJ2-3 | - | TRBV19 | ASSIGAATDTQY
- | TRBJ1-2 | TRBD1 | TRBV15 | ATSRDRDSAYGYT
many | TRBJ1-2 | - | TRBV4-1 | ASSPGQMNYGYT
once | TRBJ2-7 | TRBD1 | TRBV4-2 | ASSLGQDGSYEQY
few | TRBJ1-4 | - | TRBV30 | AWSPEQGSTNEKLF
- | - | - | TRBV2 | ASSESHPQGSYEQY
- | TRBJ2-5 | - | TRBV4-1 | ASSPHPVPGSVSETQY
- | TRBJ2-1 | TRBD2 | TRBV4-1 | ASSPVLAGLPYNEQF
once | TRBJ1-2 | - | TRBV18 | ASSLSRDGYT
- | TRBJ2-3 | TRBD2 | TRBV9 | ASSATSIAGVDTQY
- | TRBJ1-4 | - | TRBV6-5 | ASSYGVRSVEKLF
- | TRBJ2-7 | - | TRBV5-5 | ASSQRSAGDHEQY